The rows below give T cell receptor beta chains drawn from one sample of a study of beta chain features in type 1 diabetes. Sequencing was performed with immunoSEQ multiplex PCR; in TCRdb, only in-frame clones are kept and a portion is missing. The data hold nearly 350,000 clones, with roughly 8% observed a single time. The sequenced material came from central memory CD4+ T cells from blood. The receptors come from a young woman in good health. The CDR3 runs from the conserved cysteine through the conserved F or W. The order of the fields is D gene, clone size, V gene, J gene, CDR3 protein, CDR3 DNA. The D gene is left open where the match is weak. Clone sizes are given selectively: once, few, many, or a class where the clone is expanded.

D: -; size: few; V: TRBV7-8; J: TRBJ2-5; CDR3: CASSLVRVETQYF; DNA: TGTGCCAGCAGCTTAGTAAGGGTAGAGACCCAGTACTTC
D: -; size: few; V: TRBV15; J: TRBJ2-7; CDR3: CATSRGGVYEQYF; DNA: TGTGCCACCAGCAGGGGGGGAGTCTACGAGCAGTACTTC
D: -; size: -; V: TRBV19; J: TRBJ1-4; CDR3: CASSKGTLNEKLFF; DNA: TGTGCCAGTAGTAAAGGGACACTTAATGAAAAACTGTTTTTT
D: -; size: many; V: TRBV4-2; J: TRBJ2-1; CDR3: CASSQDSGNYNEQFF; DNA: TGTGCCAGCAGCCAAGACTCCGGCAACTACAATGAGCAGTTCTTC
D: TRBD1; size: few; V: TRBV28; J: TRBJ1-2; CDR3: CASQGQLYGYTF; DNA: TGTGCCAGCCAGGGACAGCTCTATGGCTACACCTTC
D: -; size: -; V: TRBV7-9; J: TRBJ1-2; CDR3: CASTPRSGNYGYTF; DNA: TGTGCCAGCACCCCGCGCTCGGGGAACTATGGCTACACCTTC
D: TRBD1; size: few; V: TRBV5-6; J: TRBJ2-2; CDR3: CASSLKGQGSAGELFF; DNA: TGTGCCAGCAGCTTGAAAGGACAGGGCTCAGCCGGGGAGCTGTTTTTT
D: TRBD1; size: -; V: TRBV5-4; J: TRBJ2-2; CDR3: CASSTAGGPFSGELFF; DNA: TGTGCCAGCAGCACGGCAGGGGGCCCTTTCTCCGGGGAGCTGTTTTTT
D: -; size: few; V: TRBV7-3; J: TRBJ2-2; CDR3: CASRFLSNTGELFF; DNA: TGTGCCAGCAGGTTCCTAAGTAACACCGGGGAGCTGTTTTTT
D: -; size: few; V: TRBV9; J: TRBJ2-1; CDR3: CASSDKGGFSSYNEQFF; DNA: TGTGCCAGCAGCGACAAGGGGGGTTTTAGCTCCTACAATGAGCAGTTCTTC
D: -; size: -; V: TRBV11-2; J: TRBJ2-1; CDR3: CASSLGTDNEQFF; DNA: TGTGCCAGCAGCTTAGGGACAGACAATGAGCAGTTCTTC
D: -; size: few; V: TRBV6-5; J: TRBJ2-1; CDR3: CASSLGGSTNNEQFF; DNA: TGTGCCAGCAGTCTTGGGGGGAGTACTAACAATGAGCAGTTCTTC
D: TRBD2; size: few; V: TRBV2; J: TRBJ2-1; CDR3: CASGREGRSYNEQFF; DNA: TGTGCCAGCGGGCGGGAGGGCCGCTCCTACAATGAGCAGTTCTTC
D: TRBD1; size: -; V: TRBV7-3; J: TRBJ2-3; CDR3: CASSLMARTGSDTQYF; DNA: TGTGCCAGCAGCTTAATGGCTCGGACAGGGTCAGATACGCAGTATTTT
D: TRBD1; size: few; V: TRBV2; J: TRBJ2-3; CDR3: CASRLGGQSTDTQYF; DNA: TGTGCCAGCAGATTAGGGGGACAGAGCACAGATACGCAGTATTTT
D: -; size: -; V: TRBV19; J: TRBJ2-7; CDR3: CASSIEGPPRDEQYF; DNA: TGTGCCAGTAGTATCGAGGGACCACCTCGCGACGAGCAGTACTTC
D: TRBD2; size: few; V: TRBV4-2; J: TRBJ2-7; CDR3: CASSQVWGGESYEQYF; DNA: TGTGCCAGCAGCCAAGTCTGGGGGGGTGAGTCCTACGAGCAGTACTTC
D: -; size: -; V: TRBV5-1; J: TRBJ2-7; CDR3: CASSFRGVRDEQYF; DNA: TGCGCCAGCAGCTTCCGAGGGGTTAGGGACGAGCAGTACTTC
D: TRBD1; size: many; V: TRBV29-1; J: TRBJ1-2; CDR3: CSVEGRGLDYGYTF; DNA: TGCAGCGTTGAAGGCAGGGGGCTGGACTATGGCTACACCTTC
D: -; size: many; V: TRBV7-9; J: TRBJ1-1; CDR3: CASSGNEAFF; DNA: TGTGCCAGCAGCGGGAATGAAGCTTTCTTT
D: TRBD1; size: -; V: TRBV10-2; J: TRBJ2-5; CDR3: CASSWTGDTQETQYF; DNA: TGCGCCAGCAGTTGGACAGGGGATACTCAAGAGACCCAGTACTTC
D: TRBD2; size: -; V: TRBV5-1; J: TRBJ2-2; CDR3: CASSLVAGVDTGELFF; DNA: TGCGCCAGCAGCTTGGTAGCGGGAGTCGACACCGGGGAGCTGTTTTTT
D: TRBD2; size: few; V: TRBV18; J: TRBJ2-3; CDR3: CASSPRLADPGGTDTQYF; DNA: TGTGCCAGCTCACCAAGACTAGCGGACCCCGGGGGAACAGATACGCAGTATTTT
D: -; size: few; V: TRBV4-2; J: TRBJ1-2; CDR3: CASSQGDTVYGYTF; DNA: TGTGCCAGCAGCCAAGGGGACACCGTCTATGGCTACACCTTC
D: -; size: -; V: TRBV9; J: TRBJ1-5; CDR3: CASSARGDQPQHF; DNA: TGTGCCAGCAGCGCGAGGGGTGATCAGCCCCAGCATTTT
D: -; size: -; V: TRBV29-1; J: TRBJ1-1; CDR3: CSVLPPEHTEAFF; DNA: TGCAGCGTTCTACCGCCCGAACACACTGAAGCTTTCTTT
D: -; size: -; V: TRBV6-1; J: TRBJ2-3; CDR3: CASSETRTDTQYF; DNA: TGTGCCAGCAGTGAAACCCGCACAGATACGCAGTATTTT
D: -; size: -; V: TRBV18; J: TRBJ2-5; CDR3: CASSRAVQGETQYF; DNA: TGTGCCAGCTCACGGGCGGTTCAGGGAGAGACCCAGTACTTC
D: -; size: few; V: TRBV10-3; J: TRBJ2-5; CDR3: CAISVHGASSQETQYF; DNA: TGTGCCATCAGTGTTCATGGGGCTAGCAGTCAAGAGACCCAGTACTTC
D: -; size: -; V: TRBV20-1; J: TRBJ1-1; CDR3: CSARDREAFF; DNA: TGCAGTGCTAGGGATAGAGAAGCTTTCTTT
D: -; size: many; V: TRBV7-9; J: TRBJ2-5; CDR3: CASTEIGRRLQETQYF; DNA: TGTGCCAGCACCGAAATTGGCCGGCGGCTGCAAGAGACCCAGTACTTC
D: -; size: few; V: TRBV20-1; J: TRBJ2-1; CDR3: CSAHWNEQFF; DNA: TGCAGTGCTCACTGGAATGAGCAGTTCTTC
D: -; size: -; V: TRBV21-1; J: TRBJ2-7; CDR3: CASSTRSDAPYEQYF; DNA: TGTGCCAGCAGCACTCGGTCCGACGCCCCCTACGAGCAGTACTTC
D: -; size: -; V: TRBV10-3; J: TRBJ2-1; CDR3: CAIRRTGSYNEQFF; DNA: TGTGCCATCAGACGAACAGGGTCCTACAATGAGCAGTTCTTC
D: -; size: few; V: TRBV4-3; J: TRBJ2-7; CDR3: CASSQEMGNEQYF; DNA: TGCGCCAGCAGCCAAGAGATGGGTAACGAGCAGTACTTC
D: TRBD1; size: few; V: TRBV9; J: TRBJ2-6; CDR3: CASSSGGDRGMIPTF; DNA: TGTGCCAGCAGCTCAGGGGGAGACAGGGGGATGATACCGACTTTC
D: -; size: -; V: TRBV4-2; J: TRBJ2-3; CDR3: CASSQAPIDPFPSDTQYF; DNA: TGTGCCAGCAGCCAAGCCCCGATCGACCCGTTCCCCTCAGATACGCAGTATTTT
D: -; size: few; V: TRBV14; J: TRBJ2-3; CDR3: CASSHLTDTQYF; DNA: TGTGCCAGCAGCCACCTAACAGATACGCAGTATTTT
D: TRBD1; size: -; V: TRBV5-1; J: TRBJ2-6; CDR3: CASSLAGTGASGANVLTF; DNA: TGCGCCAGCAGCTTGGCCGGGACAGGGGCCTCTGGGGCCAACGTCCTGACTTTC
D: -; size: -; V: TRBV27; J: TRBJ1-2; CDR3: CASSLFSGRVNYGYTF; DNA: TGTGCCAGCAGTTTATTCTCAGGGAGAGTCAACTATGGCTACACCTTC
D: -; size: many; V: TRBV27; J: TRBJ2-6; CDR3: CASRGAGANVLTF; DNA: TGTGCCAGCAGGGGCGCTGGGGCCAACGTCCTGACTTTC
D: TRBD1; size: -; V: TRBV7-3; J: TRBJ1-4; CDR3: CASSFRQGGGEKLFF; DNA: TGTGCCAGCAGCTTCCGACAGGGAGGAGGGGAAAAACTGTTTTTT
D: -; size: few; V: TRBV7-9; J: TRBJ1-1; CDR3: CASSRDLGMTEAFF; DNA: TGTGCCAGCAGCCGGGACCTGGGTATGACCGAAGCTTTCTTT
D: -; size: -; V: TRBV7-3; J: TRBJ1-6; CDR3: CASSLMGWNSPLHF; DNA: TGTGCCAGCAGCTTAATGGGCTGGAATTCACCCCTCCACTTT
D: -; size: few; V: TRBV21-1; J: TRBJ2-1; CDR3: CASSTILGRGLAGGLSYNEQFF; DNA: TGTGCCAGCAGCACGATCTTAGGTAGGGGACTAGCGGGAGGCCTCTCCTACAATGAGCAGTTCTTC
D: -; size: few; V: TRBV19; J: TRBJ1-5; CDR3: CASMAWAHDQPQHF; DNA: TGTGCCAGTATGGCCTGGGCTCACGATCAGCCCCAGCATTTT
D: TRBD1; size: few; V: TRBV5-4; J: TRBJ2-7; CDR3: CASSLALTGVDEQYF; DNA: TGTGCCAGCAGCTTGGCCCTTACAGGGGTCGACGAGCAGTACTTC